The 28 T cell receptor beta chains below were found in one sample sequenced in a study of PD-L1 blockade in urothelial cancer. Clones were sequenced by immunoSEQ multiplex PCR, and TCRdb holds only the in-frame ones, with some missing. There are fewer than 60,000 clones in the sample; roughly 85% occur only once, and approximately 14% lies in the top ten. The time point here: pretreatment peripheral blood. Sequencing was performed on PBMCs, taken around atezolizumab (anti-PD-L1) treatment. The source of these receptors is a man aged 70-80 years with urothelial cancer.

This clone was recorded once. The V call is TRBV9, the J call TRBJ1-3; TRBD1 matches 7 bases. The CDR3 runs to 15 residues. Trimming cost V 4 bases and J 4 bases; bases outside gene matches: 8. Germline loops: CDR1 SGDLS, CDR2 YYNGEE. The CDR3, as DNA: TGTGCCAGCAGCTTCGGGACAGCTGAGGGAAACACCATATATTTT. This codes for CASSFGTAEGNTIYF.

The rearrangement uses TRBV5-4 and TRBJ1-2; the match to TRBD1 covers 9 bases. Losses at the gene ends were 4 bases for V and 8 bases for J; bases not matched to a gene: 12. Germline CDR1 SGHNT, CDR2 YYREEE (reference sequence). The CDR3 totals 15 residues. DNA of the CDR3: TGTGCCAGCAGCCCGACCTCCGGGACAGGGAACGGCTACACCTTC. It encodes CASSPTSGTGNGYTF.

This rearrangement joins TRBV27 to TRBJ2-7, with D hard to call. The germline V gene has CDR1 MNHEY and CDR2 SMNVEV (reference sequence). This CDR3 spans 14 amino acids. Trimming took 8 bases from V and 5 from J, leaving 19 bases between them. CDR3 in amino acids: CASSPLDSFNEQYF. In DNA, the CDR3 is TGTGCCAGCTCCCCTCTAGACTCTTTTAACGAGCAGTACTTC.

The V and J genes are TRBV10-1 and TRBJ1-4, with TRBD1 as a possible D gene (5 bases). This CDR3 has 15 residues. Deletions cut 2 bases from V and 3 bases from J, with 10 bases between. CDR1 and CDR2 (germline): WNHNN, SYGVQD (reference sequence). In DNA form, the CDR3 reads TGCGCCAGCAGTGAGCCAGACAGTTCTAATGAAAAACTGTTTTTT. As protein: CASSEPDSSNEKLFF.

The CDR3 nucleotides read TGTGCCATCAGTGCTGCCGACGGGGACTATGGCTACACCTTC. This codes for CAISAADGDYGYTF. The V and J genes are TRBV10-3 and TRBJ1-2; no definite D call. Germline CDR1 and CDR2: ENHRY and SYGVKD. The CDR3 covers 14 residues. Trimming cost V 4 bases and J 3 bases, with 12 bases left between them.

The V gene is TRBV6-1, the J gene TRBJ2-7; D might be TRBD2 (6 bases). V lost 0 bases and J 3 bases, leaving 12 bases between the germline ends. This CDR3 has 15 residues. Germline values: CDR1 MNHNS, CDR2 SASEGT. The CDR3 sequence is CASSEAEGGNYEQYF. The CDR3 DNA reads as TGTGCCAGCAGTGAAGCTGAGGGCGGGAACTACGAGCAGTACTTC.

Turning to this clone: This same CDR3 is encoded by further DNA sequences in the sample. The chain is built from TRBV15 and TRBJ2-1; 9 bases map to TRBD1. The CDR3 runs 16 residues. Germline loops: CDR1 LNHNV, CDR2 YYDKDF (reference sequence). V shed 1 base and J 4 bases; nucleotides not matched to a gene: 5. CDR3 nucleotides: TGTGCCACCAGCAGAGGGGGGACAGGGCCTTACAATGAGCAGTTCTTC. It codes for CATSRGGTGPYNEQFF.

The chain employs TRBV5-4 and TRBJ1-4; perhaps TRBD1 as D (5 bases). This CDR3 comprises 14 residues. Germline assignment: CDR1 SGHNT and CDR2 YYREEE (reference sequence). Trimming removed 4 bases at V and 4 bases at J, with 11 bases between. The CDR3 nucleotides read TGTGCCAGCAGCGCGCAGGGTGGTAATGAAAAACTGTTTTTT. This sequence encodes CASSAQGGNEKLFF.

The chain carries TRBV2 and TRBJ1-1, with D possibly TRBD1 on 6 matching bases. Between the trimmed V and J ends, which lost 7 bases and 4 bases, there was a span of 16 bases. The CDR3 loop spans 14 amino acids. Germline CDR1 and CDR2: SNHLY and FYNNEI. The CDR3 DNA reads as TGTGCCAGCATCCCTACAGGGTCGGCCACTGAAGCTTTCTTT. As protein: CASIPTGSATEAFF.

This clone showed up just once. This chain's CDR3 is CATSRDVAGELFF. The CDR3 DNA reads as TGTGCCACCAGCAGAGATGTAGCCGGGGAGCTGTTTTTT. The chain employs TRBV15 and TRBJ2-2, with D uncertain. V was clipped by 0 bases and J by 6 bases, with 5 bases between them. The CDR3 consists of 13 residues. Germline V CDR1 and CDR2: LNHNV, YYDKDF (reference sequence).

The chain links TRBV7-2 to TRBJ1-5; D is uncertain. This CDR3 region has 15 residues. V was pared by 1 base and J by 0 bases, with 7 bases between. Germline V CDR1 and CDR2: SGHTA, FQGNSA. The DNA for the CDR3 is TGTGCCAGCAGCTTAGGCCCCTATAGCAATCAGCCCCAGCATTTT. It is translated as CASSLGPYSNQPQHF. Full variable domain (rest looked up from reference TRBV7-2 and TRBJ1-5): GAGVSQSPSNKVTEKGKDVELRCDPISGHTALYWYRQSLGQGLEFLIYFQGNSAPDKSGLPSDRFSAERTGGSVSTLTIQRTQQEDSAVYLCASSLGPYSNQPQHFGDGTRLSIL.

The rearrangement joins TRBV5-6 to TRBJ2-7; the D gene is possibly TRBD1 (6 bases). This CDR3 spans 11 amino acids. The germline V and J ends were trimmed by 2 bases and 8 bases, with 8 bases remaining between them. Looked up from germline, CDR1 is SGHDT and CDR2 is YYEEEE. The DNA of the CDR3 is TGTGCCAGCAGCTTTGGACAGAAGCAGTACTTC. Its protein is CASSFGQKQYF. The full variable domain, its missing parts supplied by reference TRBV5-6 and TRBJ2-7, is DAGVTQSPTHLIKTRGQQVTLRCSPKSGHDTVSWYQQALGQGPQFIFQYYEEEERQRGNFPDRFSGHQFPNYSSELNVNALLLGDSALYLCASSFGQKQYFGPGTRLTVT.

The rearrangement joins TRBV15 to TRBJ1-1, with D tentatively TRBD1 (5 bases). V lost 4 bases, J lost 9 bases, and 15 bases lay in between. From germline, CDR1 is LNHNV and CDR2 YYDKDF (reference sequence). The CDR3 extends over 13 amino acids. CDR3 protein: CATSTNMGQKAFF. The CDR3 DNA follows: TGTGCCACCAGCACTAATATGGGGCAGAAAGCTTTCTTT.

The chain joins TRBV18 to TRBJ2-7; 11 nucleotides agree with TRBD1. The CDR3 has 15 residues. V gave up 3 bases and J gave up 5 bases; unmatched junction bases: 6. CDR1 is KGHSH, CDR2 LQKENI, per germline. CDR3 protein: CASSPPGQGAHEQYF. The DNA of the CDR3 is TGTGCCAGCTCACCCCCCGGACAGGGGGCCCACGAGCAGTACTTC.

V and J are TRBV27 and TRBJ2-1, with TRBD2 matching 13 bases. Germline CDR1 MNHEY, CDR2 SMNVEV (reference sequence). The CDR3 is made up of 18 amino acids. The V segment lost 0 bases and the J segment 4 bases; nucleotides outside the gene matches: 6. The CDR3 DNA sequence: TGTGCCAGCAGTTTATCAACTAGCGGGAGGGCCATATACAATGAGCAGTTCTTC. Translating gives CASSLSTSGRAIYNEQFF.

V gene TRBV7-3 combines with J gene TRBJ2-1; D unclear. Trimming took off 3 bases at V and 4 bases at J, with 13 bases between the two ends. The germline V gene has CDR1 SGHTA and CDR2 FQGTGA. This CDR3 region has 15 residues. The CDR3 loop reads CASSFSNDNYNEQFF. The CDR3 DNA is TGTGCCAGCAGCTTTAGTAACGACAATTACAATGAGCAGTTCTTC.

This clone came up a few times. This chain uses TRBV25-1 with TRBJ2-1, with 11 nucleotides matching TRBD2. Trimming removed 7 bases from V and 9 bases from J; junction bases left unmatched: 11. Per germline, CDR1 MGHDK and CDR2 SYGVNS. The CDR3 spans 15 residues. The CDR3 DNA follows: TGTGCCAGCACCCCCACTAGCGGGAGTCGGAGTGAGCAGTTCTTC. Residues: CASTPTSGSRSEQFF.

The V and J genes are TRBV5-1 and TRBJ2-7; possibly TRBD1 for D (7 bases). Trimming removed 0 bases from V and 4 bases from J, with 14 bases in between. There are 15 residues in the CDR3. CDR1 and CDR2 (germline): SGHRS, YFSETQ. As DNA, the CDR3 is TGCGCCAGCAGCTTGGAGTCAGGGGGGTTGTACGAGCAGTACTTC. As protein: CASSLESGGLYEQYF.

This clone has a handful of counts. This chain uses TRBV18 with TRBJ1-2; D gene uncertain. The CDR3 consists of 14 residues. Trimming removed 3 bases from V and 2 bases from J, with 10 bases in between. The germline gives CDR1 KGHSH, CDR2 LQKENI. The chain's CDR3 is CASSPSSQNYGYTF. The CDR3 coding sequence is TGTGCCAGCTCACCTTCCTCACAGAACTATGGCTACACCTTC.

The chain couples TRBV2 to TRBJ2-7, with 8 positions matching TRBD2. Germline values: CDR1 SNHLY, CDR2 FYNNEI. CDR3 length: 15 residues. Trimming took 4 bases from V and 7 from J; bases not matched to a gene: 12. The CDR3 loop is CASSGSSGLLGEQYF. The CDR3 nucleotides read TGTGCCAGCAGTGGTTCTAGCGGGCTCCTCGGGGAGCAGTACTTC.

The CDR3 nucleotides read TGTGCCACCTCCTCGGGGGGGATTGAGACCCAGTACTTC. Protein product: CATSSGGIETQYF. The chain has TRBV19 and TRBJ2-5, with TRBD2 identical over 8 bases. The CDR3 runs to 13 residues. Germline V gene lookup returns CDR1 LNHDA and CDR2 SQIVND (reference sequence). V was clipped by 10 bases and J by 5 bases; unmatched bases: 9.

The gene calls are TRBV21-1 and TRBJ1-5; no DNA check was done on the table's D call, TRBD1. TRBV21-1 is classified as a pseudogene. This CDR3 contains 14 residues. The DNA of the CDR3 is TGTGCCAGCAGCAAATGCGGACAGGACCACCCCCAGCATTTT. Its translation: CASSKCGQDHPQHF.

The chain has TRBV27 and TRBJ1-2; D unresolved. The CDR3 extends over 17 amino acids. Germline-derived CDR1 and CDR2 are MNHEY and SMNVEV (reference sequence). The germline V and J ends were trimmed by 0 bases and 0 bases, with 14 bases remaining between them. The CDR3 here is CASSLSRGVGPNYGYTF. The DNA of the CDR3 is TGTGCCAGCAGTTTATCGCGCGGGGTAGGGCCTAACTATGGCTACACCTTC.

The chain links TRBV6-5 to TRBJ2-7, with 8 bases fitting TRBD1. This CDR3 contains 13 residues. Germline V gene data show CDR1 as MNHEY and CDR2 as SVGAGI. V shed 6 bases, J shed 2 bases, and the junction held 3 bases outside the gene matches. The CDR3 reads CASRGQATYEQYF. The CDR3 DNA reads TGTGCCAGCAGGGGACAGGCAACCTACGAGCAGTACTTC.

The chain couples TRBV6-1 to TRBJ1-1; no clear D. This CDR3 region has 13 residues. V was trimmed by 7 bases and J by 5 bases, leaving 14 bases between them. Germline V gives CDR1 MNHNS, CDR2 SASEGT. CDR3 bases: TGTGCCAGCACCCTAAGCGGGGAGACTGAAGCTTTCTTT. Its protein is CASTLSGETEAFF.

The chain has TRBV5-6 and TRBJ2-7; D may be TRBD1 (6 bases). CDR1 is SGHDT and CDR2 is YYEEEE in the germline V gene. Trimming left V 3 bases short and J 6 bases short, with 13 bases between. The CDR3 has 13 residues. The CDR3 spells CASSWGLSGEQYF. CDR3 DNA sequence: TGTGCCAGCAGCTGGGGGCTAAGCGGCGAGCAGTACTTC.

The rearrangement uses TRBV9 and TRBJ2-2; 8 bases agree with TRBD2. After removal of 0 bases from V and 3 bases from J, the junction contained 1 base not matched to a gene. This CDR3 has 15 amino acids. CDR1 is SGDLS, CDR2 YYNGEE, per germline. CDR3 loop: CASSVGLAHTGELFF. Written as DNA, the CDR3 is TGTGCCAGCAGCGTAGGACTAGCGCACACCGGGGAGCTGTTTTTT.

The chain carries TRBV2 and TRBJ2-3; D is perhaps TRBD2 (6 bases). V gave up 1 base and J gave up 14 bases, with 22 bases separating them. From germline, CDR1 is SNHLY and CDR2 FYNNEI. The CDR3 loop spans 15 amino acids. Here the CDR3 reads CASSEGAGTHRYAYF. In DNA form, the CDR3 reads TGTGCCAGCAGTGAAGGTGCGGGGACTCACAGATACGCGTATTTT.